This record looks at one T cell receptor beta chain sequence and its context. No antigen is known for it. The V gene lost 1 base and the J gene lost 0 bases, with 11 bases spanning the gap. The CDR3 spans 16 residues. The germline V gene has CDR1 SGHKS and CDR2 YYEKEE (reference sequence). The sample originates from a study of T cells in Graves' hyperthyroidism and ophthalmopathy. Amplification of TCR beta CDR3 regions used RNA as the template. The HTBI primer set drove a first-round RT-PCR of the TCR CDR3. TCRdb recomputed calls from the multiplex PCR reads with MiXCR, one row per CDR3 protein. The sample yields around 620,000 distinct CDR3 sequences, 15% to 20% seen once. General study results and limits: Most thyroid clonotypes that were expanded above 0.001 also turned up in blood.

Specimen: blood. This TCR was recovered from a woman in her twenties or thirties with Graves' hyperthyroidism. V gene TRBV5-5 combines with J gene TRBJ2-1; no reliable D call. The CDR3 DNA follows: TGTGCCAGCAGCTTGCGTCTGCGCAGCTCCTACAATGAGCAGTTCTTC. Translation: CASSLRLRSSYNEQFF.